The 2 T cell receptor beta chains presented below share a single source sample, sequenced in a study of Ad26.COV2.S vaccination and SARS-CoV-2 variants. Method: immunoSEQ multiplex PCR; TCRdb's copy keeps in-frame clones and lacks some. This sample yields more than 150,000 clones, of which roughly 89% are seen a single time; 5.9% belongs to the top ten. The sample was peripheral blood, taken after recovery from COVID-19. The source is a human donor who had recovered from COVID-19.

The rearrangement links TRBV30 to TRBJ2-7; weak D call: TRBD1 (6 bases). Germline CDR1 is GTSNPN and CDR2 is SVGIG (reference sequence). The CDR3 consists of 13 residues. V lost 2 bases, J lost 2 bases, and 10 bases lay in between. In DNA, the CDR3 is TGTGCCTGGAGTACAGGGACGACCTACGAGCAGTACTTC. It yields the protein CAWSTGTTYEQYF.

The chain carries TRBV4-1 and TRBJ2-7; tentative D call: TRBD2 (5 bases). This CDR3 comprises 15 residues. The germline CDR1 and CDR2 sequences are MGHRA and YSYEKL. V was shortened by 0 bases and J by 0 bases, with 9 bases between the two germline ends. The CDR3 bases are TGCGCCAGCAGCCAAGACGGGGTTATCTCCTACGAGCAGTACTTC. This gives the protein CASSQDGVISYEQYF.